Here is one T cell receptor beta chain with its context. What it binds is unknown. The sample is drawn from a study of shared clonotypes between healthy human individuals. Study-wide context: Per-donor plates numbered three CD4 naive, three CD4 memory, two CD8 naive and one CD8 memory.

The CDR3 loop spans 14 amino acids. Trimming removed 2 bases from V and 3 bases from J; junction bases left unmatched: 3. The germline V gene encodes CDR1 MGHRA and CDR2 YSYEKL. Overall study findings and caveats: The generation probabilities recorded for non-shared clonotypes fell below those of clonotypes shared by all four donors. Large depth notwithstanding, sorted-subset sequencing proved incomplete by rarefaction. What naive subsets generally showed was a larger estimated richness than memory subsets showed.

Libraries were prepared by immunoSEQ multiplex PCR; TCRdb keeps only in-frame clonotypes and omits some of them. The sample yields approximately 2,000,000 clones, just under 95% seen once. This TCR came from a man younger than 35 in good health. Some clones in this sample may be carry-over from other donors' samples. The rearrangement uses TRBV4-1 and TRBJ2-5; 7 nucleotides agree with TRBD1. Sequenced: naive CD4+ T cells from PBMCs. As for subset: CD45RA+ positively selected. CDR3 loop: CASSQPTGKETQYF. CDR3 in DNA: TGCGCCAGCAGCCAACCGACAGGGAAAGAGACCCAGTACTTC.